The clone carrying this T cell receptor (beta chain) was counted only a few times. Its antigen is currently unknown. Sequenced by immunoSEQ multiplex PCR; TCRdb stores in-frame clones only, minus some. Of tens of thousands of clones listed, 75% to 90% are singletons. This sample is part of a study of neoadjuvant nivolumab and ipilimumab in lung cancer. On the study more broadly: Nivolumab 3 mg/kg was given days 1, 15 and 29, plus ipilimumab 1 mg/kg day 1 in combination. Study findings and constraints: TCR receptors were sequenced in few samples. Only two of four nivolumab-treated tumors gained richness and clonality by surgery.

The material was tumor tissue, obtained after neoadjuvant nivolumab, alone or with ipilimumab, at or shortly before surgery. The sequence was obtained from an adult with non-small cell lung cancer.

The CDR3 is CSVEDPSRGREKLFF. In DNA, the CDR3 is TGCAGCGTTGAAGATCCCTCTCGGGGAAGGGAAAAACTGTTTTTT. The genes are TRBV29-1 and TRBJ1-4; D is unclear. V was shortened by 0 bases and J by 8 bases, with 16 bases between the two germline ends. There are 15 residues in the CDR3. Germline CDR1 SQVTM, CDR2 ANQGSEA.